These 15 T cell receptor beta chains came from one sample sequenced in a study of shared clonotypes between healthy human individuals (dated by TCRdb to 2019 to 2021). Receptor libraries were prepared by the immunoSEQ multiplex PCR assay. As stored in TCRdb, this immuneACCESS dataset retains in-frame rearrangements with V and J assigned. A fraction of the clones does not appear; measured against another copy, unresolved V genes explain less than half of the discrepancy, and the remainder lacks a known reason. The sample yields nearly 2 million clones; 85% to 95% were counted once. The ten top clones hold approximately 1% of the sample. CD8 naive samples were obtained by positive selection for CCR7 among CD45RO-negative cells, yielding a CD45RA+CCR7+ population from which TemRA cells were excluded. The sequenced sample was naive CD8+ T cells sorted from blood. This specimen's cell subset or site label, per the study, means: CD45RA+CCR7+. These receptors all stem from a young man in good health.

Details on this clone: The same CDR3 is also encoded by other DNA sequences in this sample. The chain is built from TRBV7-9 and TRBJ1-1, with D tentatively TRBD1 (6 bases). The germline V gene encodes CDR1 SEHNR and CDR2 FQNEAQ (reference sequence). The CDR3 spans 15 residues. Trimming took off 4 bases at V and 3 bases at J, with 15 bases between the two ends. Here the CDR3 DNA reads TGTGCCAGCAGCTCCCCTGGGGGGCTCGACACTGAAGCTTTCTTT. This encodes CASSSPGGLDTEAFF.

This chain joins TRBV25-1 and TRBJ2-1; D is undetermined. Trimming shortened V by 5 bases and J by 9 bases, and 11 bases separated the two germline ends. CDR1 and CDR2 (germline): MGHDK, SYGVNS. This CDR3 is built from 12 residues. DNA for the CDR3: TGTGCCAGCAGTCAGACCTGGAGTGAGCAGTTCTTC. Its translation is CASSQTWSEQFF. The full variable domain, its missing parts supplied by reference TRBV25-1 and TRBJ2-1, is EADIYQTPRYLVIGTGKKITLECSQTMGHDKMYWYQQDPGMELHLIHYSYGVNSTEKGDLSSESTVSRIRTEHFPLTLESARPSHTSQYLCASSQTWSEQFFGPGTRLTVL.

The chain recombines TRBV4-1 with TRBJ2-2, with no clear D. The CDR3 totals 13 residues. The V gene lost 2 bases and the J gene lost 5 bases, with 6 bases spanning the gap. Germline loops: CDR1 MGHRA, CDR2 YSYEKL. CDR3 region: CASSQTRTGELFF. Written as DNA, the CDR3 is TGCGCCAGCAGCCAAACTCGAACCGGGGAGCTGTTTTTT.

This sequence joins TRBV2 and TRBJ1-1, with 7 bases identical to TRBD1. The CDR3 has 17 residues. With V trimmed by 4 bases and J by 6 bases, 17 bases remained unmatched. Germline loops: CDR1 SNHLY, CDR2 FYNNEI. The CDR3 region has the DNA TGTGCCAGCAGTGCGAACACCCTGGGACAGCTGAGGGCTGAAGCTTTCTTT. Its protein product is CASSANTLGQLRAEAFF.

This clone was seen only once. The rearrangement links TRBV21-1 to TRBJ2-2; TRBD2, the table's D call, lacks a check against the DNA. TRBV21-1 counts as a pseudogene. The CDR3 runs to 14 residues. The CDR3, as DNA: TGTGCCAGAAGGGCTAGCGGGAGGTGCGGGGAGCTGTTTTTT. This sequence encodes CARRASGRCGELFF.

The chain uses TRBV6-5 and TRBJ1-2; the D is unclear. Germline V lookup: CDR1 MNHEY, CDR2 SVGAGI. V shed 4 bases and J shed 4 bases, with 10 bases lying between them. CDR3 length equals 13 residues. The CDR3 region has the DNA TGTGCCAGCAGTTGGACTGGAGGCTATGGCTACACCTTC. Amino acids: CASSWTGGYGYTF.

The chain employs TRBV2 and TRBJ1-2; TRBD1 aligns across 7 bases. This CDR3 has 13 residues. CDR1 and CDR2 (germline): SNHLY, FYNNEI. The trim removed 8 bases at V and 4 bases at J, leaving 7 bases unmatched. CDR3 in DNA: TGTGCCAGCCAGACAGGGACTGCCTATGGCTACACCTTC. Translating gives CASQTGTAYGYTF.

The V and J genes are TRBV27 and TRBJ2-3; 10 nucleotides match TRBD1. Germline assignment: CDR1 MNHEY and CDR2 SMNVEV (reference sequence). The CDR3 is 15 residues long. Trimming removed 7 bases from V and 7 bases from J; junction bases left unmatched: 11. CDR3 nucleotides: TGTGCCAGCAAAGAGACAGGGGGCTCCAAGAATACGCAGTATTTT. Its protein product is CASKETGGSKNTQYF.

In its sample, this clone was seen once. The V call is TRBV7-9, the J call TRBJ1-1; D is perhaps TRBD1 (6 bases). CDR1 is SEHNR, CDR2 FQNEAQ, per germline (reference sequence). The V end lost 5 bases, the J end lost 8 bases, and 15 bases lay between the germline ends. This CDR3 spans 13 amino acids. The CDR3 here is CASSPQGRQEAFF. CDR3 coding DNA: TGTGCCAGCAGCCCACAGGGACGGCAGGAAGCTTTCTTT.

This clone has a handful of counts. The CDR3 coding sequence is TGCGCCAGCAGCCAAGCTGAGGGGAGCTATGGCTACACCTTC. This translates into CASSQAEGSYGYTF. The chain recombines TRBV4-1 with TRBJ1-2; D perhaps matches TRBD1 (5 bases). The CDR3 covers 14 residues. Germline V CDR1 and CDR2: MGHRA, YSYEKL. The V end was cut by 1 base, the J end by 4 bases, with 10 bases between.

Turning to this clone: At the DNA level, this CDR3 is encoded by other sequences in the same sample as well. This chain links TRBV30 with TRBJ2-5; D is unclear. The CDR3 contains 13 residues. The germline gives CDR1 GTSNPN, CDR2 SVGIG (reference sequence). With 0 bases removed from V and 4 bases from J, the gap between germline ends came to 9 bases. DNA for the CDR3: TGTGCCTGGAGTGTAGGGCTGGGAGAGACCCAGTACTTC. Protein product: CAWSVGLGETQYF. The full variable domain, with the rest looked up from reference TRBV30 and TRBJ2-5, is SQTIHQWPATLVQPVGSPLSLECTVEGTSNPNLYWYRQAAGRGLQLLFYSVGIGQISSEVPQNLSASRPQDRQFILSSKKLLLSDSGFYLCAWSVGLGETQYFGPGTRLLVL.

The chain employs TRBV5-6 and TRBJ2-5; perhaps TRBD1 as D (6 bases). Per germline, CDR1 SGHDT and CDR2 YYEEEE. The V end lost 0 bases, the J end lost 3 bases, and 21 bases lay between the germline ends. This CDR3 has 18 residues. CDR3 region: CASSLADGRLKGEETQYF. The CDR3 DNA follows: TGTGCCAGCAGCTTGGCCGACGGCAGGCTAAAGGGGGAAGAGACCCAGTACTTC.

V is TRBV19 and J is TRBJ2-7; D possibly corresponds to TRBD2 (7 bases). Germline V gene data show CDR1 as LNHDA and CDR2 as SQIVND (reference sequence). Deletions cut 11 bases from V and 3 bases from J, with 17 bases between. This CDR3 contains 13 residues. CDR3 sequence: CAPRGGGDYEQYF. CDR3 DNA: TGTGCCCCAAGGGGGGGAGGGGACTACGAGCAGTACTTC.

The rearrangement links TRBV5-1 to TRBJ1-1, with 8 positions matching TRBD1. J was trimmed by 3 bases and V by 4 bases; bases with no gene match: 5. Germline assignment: CDR1 SGHRS and CDR2 YFSETQ. The CDR3 has 14 residues. The CDR3 DNA is TGCGCCAGCAGCGTAGACAGGGGTTACACTGAAGCTTTCTTT. It encodes CASSVDRGYTEAFF.

This clone was detected only once. Other DNA sequences in this sample translate to the same CDR3. The CDR3 DNA reads TGTGCCAGCAGCTTAGCGGAGGGTAACACTGAAGCTTTCTTT. Translation gives CASSLAEGNTEAFF. V is TRBV7-6 and J is TRBJ1-1; D unresolved. Germline assignment: CDR1 SGHVS and CDR2 FNYEAQ. Trimming stripped 0 bases from V and 2 bases from J, with 7 bases between. The CDR3 is made up of 14 amino acids.